These 5 T cell receptor beta chains were all obtained from the same sample, sequenced in a study of Graves' ophthalmopathy and Graves' hyperthyroidism. RNA transcripts were the source from which TCR beta CDR3 regions were amplified. First-round RT-PCR with HTBI primers preceded a second-round multiplex PCR. TCRdb ran MiXCR on the multiplex PCR reads and lists one entry per CDR3 protein. The sample records 350,000 to 450,000 distinct CDR3 sequences, approximately 16% being singletons. The specimen was peripheral blood. Receptors were obtained from a woman younger than 35 with Graves' ophthalmopathy.

This clonotype was observed many times. This chain links TRBV7-2 with TRBJ2-2, with 8 bases matching TRBD2. In germline, CDR1 is SGHTA, CDR2 FQGNSA. CDR3 length: 16 amino acids. Trimming at V came to 4 bases and at J to 4 bases, leaving 8 bases not matched to a gene. CDR3 DNA sequence: TGTGCCAGCAGCTCGTCCTCACGGGGGGGCACCGGGGAGCTGTTTTTT. It codes for CASSSSSRGGTGELFF. The complete variable domain, with remaining parts taken from reference TRBV7-2 and TRBJ2-2, reads GAGVSQSPSNKVTEKGKDVELRCDPISGHTALYWYRQSLGQGLEFLIYFQGNSAPDKSGLPSDRFSAERTGGSVSTLTIQRTQQEDSAVYLCASSSSSRGGTGELFFGEGSRLTVL.

This clonotype was found a few times. This rearrangement joins TRBV18 to TRBJ1-1; TRBD1 might be the D (6 bases). CDR1 and CDR2 (germline): KGHSH, LQKENI. Trimming took 2 bases from V and 5 from J, leaving 18 bases between them. The length of the CDR3 is 16 residues. The CDR3 spells CASSPNVQGSGTEAFF. The CDR3 region has the DNA TGTGCCAGCTCACCAAATGTTCAGGGGTCAGGGACTGAAGCTTTCTTT.

This clonotype occurred many times. V is TRBV28 and J is TRBJ2-7; 9 bases line up with TRBD1. Germline trimming cut 3 bases from V and 6 bases from J; bases unmatched to any gene: 6. From germline, CDR1 is MDHEN and CDR2 SYDVKM. The CDR3 totals 14 residues. The CDR3 DNA is TGTGCCAGCAGTTTTCCGCGGACAGGGGCCGAGCAGTACTTC. Translating gives CASSFPRTGAEQYF.

This clonotype was recorded at least ten times. This sequence joins TRBV27 and TRBJ1-1; TRBD1 agrees at 7 bases. Losses at the gene ends were 8 bases for V and 3 bases for J; bases not matched to a gene: 6. This CDR3 comprises 13 residues. Germline lookup yields CDR1 MNHEY and CDR2 SMNVEV (reference sequence). The CDR3 loop is CASAGTAHTEAFF. The CDR3 DNA is TGTGCCAGCGCCGGGACAGCCCACACTGAAGCTTTCTTT.

V and J are TRBV20-1 and TRBJ2-7; TRBD2 is a possible D gene (6 bases). Germline V CDR1 and CDR2: DFQATT, SNEGSKA (reference sequence). CDR3 length: 15 residues. The ends were cut back, 0 bases at V and 0 bases at J, with 12 bases in the middle. The CDR3 here is CSARDAGRTSYEQYF. In DNA form, the CDR3 reads TGCAGTGCTAGAGATGCGGGACGGACCTCCTACGAGCAGTACTTC.